This TCR beta chain emerged from a study of cytomegalovirus exposure and HLA in healthy donors. Study findings and constraints: Being indistinguishable, some V segments were excluded, TRBV6-2 and TRBV6-3 among them. At a 0.05 false discovery rate, a later analysis found approximately 17,000 TCR beta sequences to be associated with HLA alleles. The study assumed roughly uniform donor sequencing depth for presence/absence analyses.

The PCR contained 60 Vbeta and 13 Jbeta primers. Using immunoSEQ multiplex PCR, the repertoire was profiled, and TCRdb retains in-frame clones only, with some absent. The sample contains about 160,000 clones, approximately 77% of which appear only once. The CDR3 is made up of 14 amino acids. J lost 4 bases, V lost 6 bases, and 6 bases had no gene match. Germline loops: CDR1 SEHNR, CDR2 FQNEAQ (reference sequence). A few counts support this clone. Its antigen is currently unknown. The chain is built from TRBV7-9 and TRBJ1-2, with TRBD1 matching 9 bases. This clonotype was obtained from a man between 45 and 60 years old in good health and CMV-seropositive. The sample consisted of PBMCs. CDR3 coding DNA: TGTGCCAGCAGACCCGGGACAGGGAGCTATGGCTACACCTTC. Protein sequence: CASRPGTGSYGYTF.